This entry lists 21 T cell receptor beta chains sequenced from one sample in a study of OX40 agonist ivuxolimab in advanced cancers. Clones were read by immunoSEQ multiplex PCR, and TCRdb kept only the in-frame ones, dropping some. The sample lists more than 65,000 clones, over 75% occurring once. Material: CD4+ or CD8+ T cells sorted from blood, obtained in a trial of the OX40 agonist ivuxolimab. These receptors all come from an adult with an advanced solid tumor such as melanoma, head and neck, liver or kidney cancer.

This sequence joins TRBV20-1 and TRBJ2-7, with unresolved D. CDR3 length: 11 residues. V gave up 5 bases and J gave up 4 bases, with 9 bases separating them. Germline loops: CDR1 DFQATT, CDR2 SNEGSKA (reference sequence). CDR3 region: CSAVSSYEQYF. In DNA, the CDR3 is TGCAGTGCTGTCAGCTCTTACGAGCAGTACTTC.

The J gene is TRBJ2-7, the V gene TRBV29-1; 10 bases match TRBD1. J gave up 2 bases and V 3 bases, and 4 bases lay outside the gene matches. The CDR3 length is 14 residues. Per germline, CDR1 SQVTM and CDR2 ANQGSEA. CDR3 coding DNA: TGCAGCGTTGAGGCGGGACAGGGGACCTACGAGCAGTACTTC. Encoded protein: CSVEAGQGTYEQYF.

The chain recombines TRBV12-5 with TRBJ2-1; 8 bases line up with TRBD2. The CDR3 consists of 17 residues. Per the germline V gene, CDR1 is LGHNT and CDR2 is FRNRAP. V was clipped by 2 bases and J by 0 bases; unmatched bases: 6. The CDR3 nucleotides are TGTGCTAGTGGTTTGCAGGTAGCGGGGATCTCCTACAATGAGCAGTTCTTC. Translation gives CASGLQVAGISYNEQFF. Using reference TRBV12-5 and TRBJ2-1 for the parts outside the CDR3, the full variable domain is DARVTQTPRHKVTEMGQEVTMRCQPILGHNTVFWYRQTMMQGLELLAYFRNRAPLDDSGMPKDRFSAEMPDATLATLKIQPSEPRDSAVYFCASGLQVAGISYNEQFFGPGTRLTVL.

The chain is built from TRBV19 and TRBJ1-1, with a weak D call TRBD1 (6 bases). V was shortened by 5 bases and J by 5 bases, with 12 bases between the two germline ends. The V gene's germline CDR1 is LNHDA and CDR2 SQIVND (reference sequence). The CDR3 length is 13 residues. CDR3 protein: CASSAQGRTEAFF. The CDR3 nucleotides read TGTGCCAGTAGTGCTCAGGGGCGGACTGAAGCTTTCTTT.

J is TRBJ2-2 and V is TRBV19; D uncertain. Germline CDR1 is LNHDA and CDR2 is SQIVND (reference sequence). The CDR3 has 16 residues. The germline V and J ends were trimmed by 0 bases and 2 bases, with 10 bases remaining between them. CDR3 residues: CASSIDGQVNTGELFF. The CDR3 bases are TGTGCCAGTAGTATAGACGGGCAGGTTAACACCGGGGAGCTGTTTTTT.

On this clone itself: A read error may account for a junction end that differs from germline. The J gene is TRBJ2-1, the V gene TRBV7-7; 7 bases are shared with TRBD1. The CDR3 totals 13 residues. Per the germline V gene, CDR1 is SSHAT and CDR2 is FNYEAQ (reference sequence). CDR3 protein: CASSLDRYNEQFF. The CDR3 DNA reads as TGTGCTAGCAGCCTGGACAGGTACAATGAGCAGTTCTTC. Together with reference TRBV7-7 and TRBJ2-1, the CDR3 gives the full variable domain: GAGVSQSPRYKVTKRGQDVTLRCDPISSHATLYWYQQALGQGPEFLTYFNYEAQPDKSGLPSDRFSAERPEGSISTLTIQRTEQRDSAMYRCASSLDRYNEQFFGPGTRLTVL.

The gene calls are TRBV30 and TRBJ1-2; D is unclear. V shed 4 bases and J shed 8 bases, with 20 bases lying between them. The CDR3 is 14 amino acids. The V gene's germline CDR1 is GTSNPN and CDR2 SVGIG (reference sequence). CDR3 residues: CAWILVGSNHGYTF. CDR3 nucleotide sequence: TGTGCCTGGATTTTAGTGGGCAGTAATCACGGCTACACCTTC. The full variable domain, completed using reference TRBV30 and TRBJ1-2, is SQTIHQWPATLVQPVGSPLSLECTVEGTSNPNLYWYRQAAGRGLQLLFYSVGIGQISSEVPQNLSASRPQDRQFILSSKKLLLSDSGFYLCAWILVGSNHGYTFGSGTRLTVV.

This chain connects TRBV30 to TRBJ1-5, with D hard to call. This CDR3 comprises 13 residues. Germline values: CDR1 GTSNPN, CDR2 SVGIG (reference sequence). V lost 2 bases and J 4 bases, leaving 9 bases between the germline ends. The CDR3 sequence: CAWSRSVNQPQHF. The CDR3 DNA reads TGTGCCTGGAGTAGGAGTGTTAATCAGCCCCAGCATTTT.

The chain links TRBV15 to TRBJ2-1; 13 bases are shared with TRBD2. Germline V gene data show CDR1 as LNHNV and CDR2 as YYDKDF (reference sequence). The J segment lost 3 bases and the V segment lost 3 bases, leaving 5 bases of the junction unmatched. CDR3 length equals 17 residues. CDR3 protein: CATSSRLAGGNYNEQFF. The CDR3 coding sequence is TGTGCCACCAGCAGCCGACTAGCGGGAGGAAACTACAATGAGCAGTTCTTC.

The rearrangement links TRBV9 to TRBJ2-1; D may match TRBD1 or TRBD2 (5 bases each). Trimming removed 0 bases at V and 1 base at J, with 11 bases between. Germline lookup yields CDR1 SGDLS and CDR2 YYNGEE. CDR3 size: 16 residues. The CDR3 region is CASSVAGSASYNEQFF. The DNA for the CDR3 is TGTGCCAGCAGCGTAGCAGGGAGCGCTTCCTACAATGAGCAGTTCTTC.

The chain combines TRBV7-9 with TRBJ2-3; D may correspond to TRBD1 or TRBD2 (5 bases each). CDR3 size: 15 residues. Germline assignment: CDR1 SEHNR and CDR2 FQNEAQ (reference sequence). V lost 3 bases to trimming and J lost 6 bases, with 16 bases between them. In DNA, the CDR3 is TGTGCCAGCAGCTTCGGGGACCGCATCAGGGATACGCAGTATTTT. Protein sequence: CASSFGDRIRDTQYF.

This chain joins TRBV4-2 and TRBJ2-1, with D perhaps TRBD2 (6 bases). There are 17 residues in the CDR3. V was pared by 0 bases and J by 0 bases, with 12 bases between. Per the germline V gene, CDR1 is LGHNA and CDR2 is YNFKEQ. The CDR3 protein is CASSQDSGGISYNEQFF. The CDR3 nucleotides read TGTGCCAGCAGCCAAGATTCGGGCGGGATCTCCTACAATGAGCAGTTCTTC.

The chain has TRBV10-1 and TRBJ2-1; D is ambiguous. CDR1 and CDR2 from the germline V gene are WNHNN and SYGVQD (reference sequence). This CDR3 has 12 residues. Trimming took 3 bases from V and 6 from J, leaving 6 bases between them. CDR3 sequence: CASSDPPNEQFF. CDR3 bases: TGCGCCAGCAGTGACCCCCCCAATGAGCAGTTCTTC.

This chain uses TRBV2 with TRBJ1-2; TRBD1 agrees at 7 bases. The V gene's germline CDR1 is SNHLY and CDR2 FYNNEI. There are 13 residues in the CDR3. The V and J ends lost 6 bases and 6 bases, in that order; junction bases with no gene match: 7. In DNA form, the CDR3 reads TGTGCCAGCAGGGACGGGACAGTGGATGGCTACACCTTC. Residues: CASRDGTVDGYTF.

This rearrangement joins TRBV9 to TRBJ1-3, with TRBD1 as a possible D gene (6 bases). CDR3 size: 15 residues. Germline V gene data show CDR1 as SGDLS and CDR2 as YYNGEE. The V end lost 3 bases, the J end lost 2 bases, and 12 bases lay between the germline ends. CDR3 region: CASSAGQRAGNTIYF. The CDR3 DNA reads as TGTGCCAGCAGCGCAGGACAGAGAGCTGGAAACACCATATATTTT.

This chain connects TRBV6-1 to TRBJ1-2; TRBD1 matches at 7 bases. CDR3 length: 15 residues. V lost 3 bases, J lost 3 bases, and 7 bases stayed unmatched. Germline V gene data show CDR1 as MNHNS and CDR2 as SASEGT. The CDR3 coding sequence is TGTGCCAGCAGTGAGACTACAGGGGCACACTATGGCTACACCTTC. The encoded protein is CASSETTGAHYGYTF.

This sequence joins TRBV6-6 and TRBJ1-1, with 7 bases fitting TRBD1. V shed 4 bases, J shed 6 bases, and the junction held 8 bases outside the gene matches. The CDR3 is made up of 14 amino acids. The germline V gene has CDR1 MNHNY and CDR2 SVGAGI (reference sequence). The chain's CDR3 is CASSFRTGTAEAFF. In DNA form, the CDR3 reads TGTGCCAGCAGTTTTAGAACTGGGACAGCTGAAGCTTTCTTT.

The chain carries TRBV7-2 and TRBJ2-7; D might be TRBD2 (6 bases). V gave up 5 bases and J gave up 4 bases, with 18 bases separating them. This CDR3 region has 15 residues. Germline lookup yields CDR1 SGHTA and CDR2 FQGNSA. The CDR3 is CASSPIAGGEYEQYF. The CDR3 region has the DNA TGTGCCAGCAGCCCGATAGCCGGGGGAGAGTACGAGCAGTACTTC.

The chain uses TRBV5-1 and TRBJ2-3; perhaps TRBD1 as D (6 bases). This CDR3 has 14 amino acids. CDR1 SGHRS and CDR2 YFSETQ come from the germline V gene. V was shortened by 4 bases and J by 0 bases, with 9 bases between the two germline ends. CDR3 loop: CASSRQESTDTQYF. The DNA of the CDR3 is TGCGCCAGCAGCCGACAGGAGAGCACAGATACGCAGTATTTT.

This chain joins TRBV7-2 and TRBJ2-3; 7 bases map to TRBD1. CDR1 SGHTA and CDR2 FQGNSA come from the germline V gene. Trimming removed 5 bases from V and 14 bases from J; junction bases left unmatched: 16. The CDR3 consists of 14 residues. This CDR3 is CASSRIGTAHGRYF. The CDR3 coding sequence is TGTGCCAGCAGCCGAATCGGGACAGCCCATGGTCGGTATTTT. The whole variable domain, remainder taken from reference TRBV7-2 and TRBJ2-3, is GAGVSQSPSNKVTEKGKDVELRCDPISGHTALYWYRQSLGQGLEFLIYFQGNSAPDKSGLPSDRFSAERTGGSVSTLTIQRTQQEDSAVYLCASSRIGTAHGRYFGPGTRLTVL.

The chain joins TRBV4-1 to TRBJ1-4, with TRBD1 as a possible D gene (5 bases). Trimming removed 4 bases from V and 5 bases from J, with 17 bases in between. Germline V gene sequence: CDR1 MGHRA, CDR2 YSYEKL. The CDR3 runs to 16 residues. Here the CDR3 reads CASSPRQTEGNEKLFF. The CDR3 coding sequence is TGCGCCAGCAGCCCCAGACAGACAGAGGGGAATGAAAAACTGTTTTTT.